The entry below gives a single T cell receptor (beta chain) sequence along with its context. This sample stems from a study of control samples from healthy donors and cancer patients. The CDR3 is 13 residues long. Germline V gene data show CDR1 as LGHNA and CDR2 as YSLEER. Trimming left V 1 base short and J 8 bases short, with 9 bases between. Clones were read by immunoSEQ multiplex PCR, and TCRdb kept only the in-frame ones, dropping some. The profile shows more than 75,000 clones, 70% to 90% of them singletons. The TCR originated in a woman aged 60-70 years with head and neck cancer. Input material: PBMCs. This sequence joins TRBV4-3 and TRBJ2-1, with D possibly matching TRBD1 (6 bases). The CDR3 sequence: CASSQARGHEQFF. The CDR3 DNA reads as TGCGCCAGCAGCCAAGCCAGGGGCCATGAGCAGTTCTTC.